Listed below are T cell receptor beta chains from one sample, sequenced in a study of neurological immune-mediated disorders. TCRdb reprocessed the 5' RACE reads with MiXCR, giving one entry per CDR3 protein. Of about 59,000 distinct CDR3 sequences in the sample, roughly 12% are singletons; the top ten hold roughly 10%. Sequencing was performed on PBMCs. The receptor source for this set is a woman aged 60 to 75 with HTLV-1-associated myelopathy (HAM/TSP). The conserved cysteine and the conserved F or W are not part of the CDR3 here. The order of the fields is V gene, J gene, CDR3 protein.

v_call: TRBV10-3; j_call: TRBJ2-3; cdr3_aa: AIPRGVAGFFTDTQY
v_call: TRBV10-3; j_call: TRBJ2-2; cdr3_aa: AISESRDTGRLF
v_call: TRBV10-3; j_call: TRBJ2-7; cdr3_aa: AIRLADPYEQY
v_call: TRBV6-5; j_call: TRBJ2-1; cdr3_aa: ASSYRRTGAGLDEQF
v_call: TRBV15; j_call: TRBJ1-5; cdr3_aa: ATSRDPNSNQPQH
v_call: TRBV2; j_call: TRBJ2-3; cdr3_aa: ASSEDISDTQY
v_call: TRBV12-3/TRBV12-4; j_call: TRBJ1-2; cdr3_aa: ASGRTGGGYT
v_call: TRBV20-1; j_call: TRBJ1-2; cdr3_aa: SARTGADYGYT
v_call: TRBV4-2; j_call: TRBJ2-1; cdr3_aa: ASSPTSTDSYNEQF
v_call: TRBV4-2; j_call: TRBJ2-7; cdr3_aa: ASGKAGRYEQY
v_call: TRBV2; j_call: TRBJ2-3; cdr3_aa: ASTRQTSTDTQY